A selection of T cell receptor beta chains follows, all from one sample in a study of blood T cell repertoires in COVID-19. Repertoires were generated with immunoSEQ multiplex PCR, while TCRdb's copy carries only in-frame clones and drops some. Of some 120,000 clones in the sample, roughly 84% were seen once. Sequenced sample: peripheral blood. These receptors all stem from an elderly woman with acute or convalescent COVID-19. The CDR3 runs from the conserved cysteine through the conserved F or W. D genes are given only for firm matches. The size of a clone is reported for some rows only, either as once, few or many, or as a class for expanded clones.

DNA	CDR3	D	V	J	size
TGCGCCAGCAGCCTTCAACTAGCGGGTAGCCGGGGGGAGCTGTTTTTT	CASSLQLAGSRGELFF	TRBD2	TRBV4-1	TRBJ2-2	.
TGTGCCAGCAGCCCGCCAGTAGGGGCGAGGGGGGCCAACGTCCTGACTTTC	CASSPPVGARGANVLTF	.	TRBV3-1/TRBV3-2	TRBJ2-6	.
TGTGCCAGCAGTTACGAGACTGAAGCTTTCTTT	CASSYETEAFF	.	TRBV6-5	TRBJ1-1	.
TGTGCCATCTCACCCCGGGGGGCCCTCCGGGATACGCAGTATTTT	CAISPRGALRDTQYF	.	TRBV19	TRBJ2-3	.
TGTGCCAGCAGTTACGTCAGGGGGCGGTCGGAAGATACGCAGTATTTT	CASSYVRGRSEDTQYF	TRBD1	TRBV6-2/TRBV6-3	TRBJ2-3	.
TGTGCCAGTAGTCCAGGACAGGGACAGACTAATGAAAAACTGTTTTTT	CASSPGQGQTNEKLFF	TRBD1	TRBV19	TRBJ1-4	.
TGTGCCAGCACCAATTCCCTGACAGGAATTTATGGCTACACCTTC	CASTNSLTGIYGYTF	.	TRBV28	TRBJ1-2	.
TGTGCCAGCAGCTTGCGGAACCATGAGCAGTTCTTC	CASSLRNHEQFF	.	TRBV7-2	TRBJ2-1	.
TGTGCCAGCTCTTCCTACTCGGCGACAGGGGAAGCTTTCTTT	CASSSYSATGEAFF	TRBD1	TRBV3-1/TRBV3-2	TRBJ1-1	.
TGTGCCAGCAGTTATACCGGGACTTCTCAGCAGTACTTC	CASSYTGTSQQYF	.	TRBV6-5	TRBJ2-7	.
TGTGCCACCTCCAGGGAGGACACTGAAGCTTTCTTT	CATSREDTEAFF	.	TRBV24-1	TRBJ1-1	.
TGTGCCAGCAGTGAACTAGGGACAGCCTATGGCTACACCTTC	CASSELGTAYGYTF	TRBD1	TRBV2	TRBJ1-2	.
TGTGCCAGCAGCAAATTGAGGGGCCTAGCGGGACGGTATGAGCAGTTCTTC	CASSKLRGLAGRYEQFF	.	TRBV21-1	TRBJ2-1	.
TGTGCCAGCAGCTTGGGCGGGAGCACCCCCACAGATACGCAGTATTTT	CASSLGGSTPTDTQYF	TRBD2	TRBV5-4	TRBJ2-3	.
TGTGCCAGCAGTCTTACAGGGTCCACTGAAGCTTTCTTT	CASSLTGSTEAFF	.	TRBV6-2/TRBV6-3	TRBJ1-1	.
TGTGCCAGCAGCTTAGTGAGGGTAGGTGCTTTCTTT	CASSLVRVGAFF	.	TRBV7-9	TRBJ1-1	.
TGTGCCAGCAGCCGCGACAGGGGTAGCACAGATACGCAGTATTTT	CASSRDRGSTDTQYF	TRBD1	TRBV13	TRBJ2-3	.
TGTGCCAGCAGTGCTCAGGGTAAAGGAAACACCATATATTTT	CASSAQGKGNTIYF	.	TRBV2	TRBJ1-3	once
TGCAGCGTTAAGCGGGAGGGCCATGAGCAGTTCTTC	CSVKREGHEQFF	TRBD2	TRBV29-1	TRBJ2-1	once
TGTGCCAGCAGTGAAGGGACTAGGCGGGAGACCCAGTACTTC	CASSEGTRRETQYF	TRBD2	TRBV2	TRBJ2-5	.
TGTGCCAGTAGTATAGGTCAGGGGGCACGGCAGCCCCAGCATTTT	CASSIGQGARQPQHF	TRBD1	TRBV19	TRBJ1-5	.
TGCGCCAGCAGGCAACGGGACTCAACTAATGAAAAACTGTTTTTT	CASRQRDSTNEKLFF	.	TRBV5-1	TRBJ1-4	.
TGTGCCAGCAGCTACCGTCGGGGGGGCGAGCAGTACTTC	CASSYRRGGEQYF	TRBD2	TRBV3-1/TRBV3-2	TRBJ2-7	.
TGTGCCAGCAGTTACTCGCCCCTAAGACTAGCGGGGGTCACAGATACGCAGTATTTT	CASSYSPLRLAGVTDTQYF	TRBD2	TRBV6-2/TRBV6-3	TRBJ2-3	.
TGTGCCAGCAGCGTAGAGGCCAGGGAGGGCTATGGCTACACCTTC	CASSVEAREGYGYTF	.	TRBV9	TRBJ1-2	.
TGTGCCAGCCGTAATCCGGGCACAGGGACCTCCCTCCACTTT	CASRNPGTGTSLHF	.	TRBV6-5	TRBJ1-6	.
TGTGCCAGTAGATATACAACAGGGCACCCGGCTAACTATGGCTACACCTTC	CASRYTTGHPANYGYTF	.	TRBV19	TRBJ1-2	.
TGCGCCAGCAGCTTGGGTACAGGTAGCAATGAGCAGTTCTTC	CASSLGTGSNEQFF	.	TRBV5-1	TRBJ2-1	.
TGTGCCACCAGCAGAGACGACAGACAAGCTTCACCCCTCCACTTT	CATSRDDRQASPLHF	.	TRBV15	TRBJ1-6	once
TGTGCCAGCAGCTTATCGGGAGGAGGGAGAGCTAACTATGGCTACACCTTC	CASSLSGGGRANYGYTF	.	TRBV7-9	TRBJ1-2	.
TGTGCCAGCAAAAAGACAGGGATTAATTCACCCCTCCACTTT	CASKKTGINSPLHF	TRBD1	TRBV6-5	TRBJ1-6	once
TGCGCCAGCAGTGAGTCACAGGGGTTGAACACTGAAGCTTTCTTT	CASSESQGLNTEAFF	TRBD1	TRBV10-2	TRBJ1-1	.
TGTGCCAGCAGCCCCTGGTATGGAGGGGCGGACACCGGGGAGCTGTTTTTT	CASSPWYGGADTGELFF	.	TRBV7-3	TRBJ2-2	.
TGTGCCAGCAGCCAAGTGGTGCTAGCGGATGAGAACACCGGGGAGCTGTTTTTT	CASSQVVLADENTGELFF	TRBD2	TRBV3-1/TRBV3-2	TRBJ2-2	.
TGTGCCAGCAGCTCCGACACCTATCAGCCCCAGCATTTT	CASSSDTYQPQHF	.	TRBV7-8	TRBJ1-5	.
TGCGCCAGCAGCCAAGCTTCGACGGGGTTTGGAAACACCATATATTTT	CASSQASTGFGNTIYF	.	TRBV4-1	TRBJ1-3	.
TGTGCCAGCACCCTTACGGGAGTAATCGCAGATACGCAGTATTTT	CASTLTGVIADTQYF	.	TRBV7-9	TRBJ2-3	.
TGTGCCAGCAGCTTACAAAGACAGCTAAACACCGGGGAGCTGTTTTTT	CASSLQRQLNTGELFF	.	TRBV7-9	TRBJ2-2	.
TGTGCCAGCAGCCAGGTGGGACAGGGGAAAGCTTTCTTT	CASSQVGQGKAFF	TRBD1	TRBV3-1/TRBV3-2	TRBJ1-1	.
TGTGCCAGCAGCCAAGGGGCGTTGACTAGCGGGGGGAATGAGCAGTTCTTC	CASSQGALTSGGNEQFF	TRBD2	TRBV3-1/TRBV3-2	TRBJ2-1	.
TGTGCCAGCAGCCCCCGGGGCGGCGGGAGGGGCACAGATACGCAGTATTTT	CASSPRGGGRGTDTQYF	TRBD2	TRBV9	TRBJ2-3	.
TGTGCCATCAGTGAGTCGGGACAGGGGAGCCTCTCTGGGGCCAACGTCCTGACTTTC	CAISESGQGSLSGANVLTF	TRBD1	TRBV10-3	TRBJ2-6	.
TGTGCCAGCAGTCAACTAGCTAGGGAGGAGACCCAGTACTTC	CASSQLAREETQYF	.	TRBV6-2/TRBV6-3	TRBJ2-5	.
TGCGCCAGCATACCCGGGACAGGCTCTTACGAGCAGTACTTC	CASIPGTGSYEQYF	TRBD1	TRBV5-1	TRBJ2-7	.
TGTGCCAGCAGCGCCGACAGTCCATGGCAGCCCCAGCATTTT	CASSADSPWQPQHF	.	TRBV5-8	TRBJ1-5	once
TGTGCCATCAGGCCGACAGCCACAAATGGAAACACCATATATTTT	CAIRPTATNGNTIYF	.	TRBV10-3	TRBJ1-3	.
TGTGCCAGCAGCATCTATTCTAGCACAGATACGCAGTATTTT	CASSIYSSTDTQYF	.	TRBV7-8	TRBJ2-3	.
TGTGCCAGCAGTTGGGGACAACGTGAGACCCAGTACTTC	CASSWGQRETQYF	.	TRBV5-8	TRBJ2-5	.
TGTGCCAGCAGCTCCCGAGGCGGAACCAAAACCGGGGAGCTGTTTTTT	CASSSRGGTKTGELFF	.	TRBV11-2	TRBJ2-2	.
TGCGCCAGCAGCTTGCTGGGGGCTATGAACACCGGGGAGCTGTTTTTT	CASSLLGAMNTGELFF	.	TRBV5-1	TRBJ2-2	once
TGTGCCAGCAGCTTATCTCTCGGAAACACCATATATTTT	CASSLSLGNTIYF	.	TRBV7-2	TRBJ1-3	.
TGTGCCAGCAGCTTAAGGGCAGGGCCCGGGGAGCTGTTTTTT	CASSLRAGPGELFF	.	TRBV7-3	TRBJ2-2	.
TGTGCCAGCAGCTTAAACAGGAACTATGGCTACACCTTC	CASSLNRNYGYTF	.	TRBV7-2	TRBJ1-2	few
TGTGCCTGCACTCGGGGGTGGGGCAATCAGCCCCAGCATTTT	CACTRGWGNQPQHF	.	TRBV6-5	TRBJ1-5	.
TGTGCCAGCAGGGACAGTGTGAGCAGCCAGCCCCAGCATTTT	CASRDSVSSQPQHF	.	TRBV2	TRBJ1-5	.
TGCGCCAGCAGTGCAGGGGCAGGGGTACTTAGGGGAACTGAAGCTTTCTTT	CASSAGAGVLRGTEAFF	.	TRBV5-1	TRBJ1-1	.